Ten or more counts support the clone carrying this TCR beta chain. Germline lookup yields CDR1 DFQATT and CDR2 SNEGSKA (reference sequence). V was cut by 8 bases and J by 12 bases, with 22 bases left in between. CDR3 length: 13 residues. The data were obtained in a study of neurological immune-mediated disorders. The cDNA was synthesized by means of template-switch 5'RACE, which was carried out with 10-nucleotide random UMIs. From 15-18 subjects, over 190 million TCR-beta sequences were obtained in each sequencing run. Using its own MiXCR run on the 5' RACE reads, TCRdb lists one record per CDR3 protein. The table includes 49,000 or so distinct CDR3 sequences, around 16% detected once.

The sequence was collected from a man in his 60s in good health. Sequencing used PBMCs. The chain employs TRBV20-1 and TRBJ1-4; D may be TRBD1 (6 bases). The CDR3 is CSPTPGPNRELFF. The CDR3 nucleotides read TGCAGTCCTACCCCAGGACCCAACAGGGAACTGTTTTTT.